The 32 T cell receptor beta chains below all came from one sample that was sequenced in a study of T cell clonality in common variable immunodeficiency. TCRdb keeps only in-frame clones here, not all; method: immunoSEQ multiplex PCR. The repertoire consists of about 55,000 clones, none detected only once. The sequenced material came from peripheral blood mononuclear cells. The receptors shown here come from a person aged 18 to 75 in good health.

This clone was recorded many times. The junction does not match germline at one end; this may be a read error. From the germline J gene comes the end of the CDR3, since the read stops 3 residues before it. This chain links TRBV7-9 with TRBJ1-2; D is undetermined. The length of the CDR3 is 11 residues. CDR1 and CDR2 from the germline V gene are SEHNR and FQNEAQ (reference sequence). CDR3: CAGRTNYGYTF. CDR3 bases read: TGCGCGGGCAGAACTAACTATGGC.

A remark on this clone: Read coverage stops 3 residues before the CDR3 terminus; the germline J gene supplies the remainder. The rearrangement joins TRBV7-2 to TRBJ1-1; D might be TRBD1 (5 bases). The germline V gene encodes CDR1 SGHTA and CDR2 FQGNSA. CDR3 length equals 14 residues. V lost 3 bases and J lost 3, with 11 bases in between. The CDR3 sequence is CASSFDRMYTEAFF. CDR3 DNA, as far as it was read: TGTGCCAGCAGCTTCGACAGAATGTACACTGAA.

This clone was seen at least ten times. The read halts 3 residues ahead of the CDR3 end, with the missing end drawn from the germline J gene. The V and J genes are TRBV6-1 and TRBJ2-1; 9 nucleotides agree with TRBD1. Germline V lookup: CDR1 MNHNS, CDR2 SASEGT. Trimming removed 4 bases from V and 7 bases from J; junction bases left unmatched: 5. The CDR3 is made up of 14 amino acids. The part of the CDR3 DNA that was read is TGTGCCAGCAGTGGATCGACAGGGGGGAATGAG. Residues: CASSGSTGGNE. Given in full, the CDR3 is CASSGSTGGNEQFF.

This clone showed up many times. The sequenced fragment ends 3 residues before the CDR3 boundary, so the rest is inferred from the germline J gene. V and J are TRBV5-4 and TRBJ2-6; D is perhaps TRBD2 (7 bases). This CDR3 contains 16 residues. Germline values: CDR1 SGHNT, CDR2 YYREEE (reference sequence). Trimming stripped 3 bases from V and 2 bases from J, with 12 bases between. CDR3: CASSSGGGAGANVLTF. Partial CDR3 DNA: TGTGCCAGCAGCTCCGGAGGGGGGGCTGGGGCCAACGTC. Supplemented by reference TRBV5-4 and TRBJ2-6, the full variable domain reads ETGVTQSPTHLIKTRGQQVTLRCSSQSGHNTVSWYQQALGQGPQFIFQYYREEENGRGNFPPRFSGLQFPNYSSELNVNALELDDSALYLCASSSGGGAGANVLTFGAGSRLTVL.

This clone was seen ten or more times. The read comes to an end 3 residues before the CDR3 does, leaving the germline J gene to fill in the end. The chain is built from TRBV14 and TRBJ2-3; D gene ambiguous. Germline V gene sequence: CDR1 SGHDN, CDR2 FVKESK. The CDR3 is 15 residues long. The covered CDR3 bases are TGTGCCAGCAGCCGCGGAGAAGGTGTGGTGGAGACG. Encoded protein: CASSRGEGVVET. The entire CDR3 protein is CASSRGEGVVETQYF.

In its sample, this clone was seen many times. Read data end 3 residues before the CDR3 end; the end is taken from the germline J gene. This sequence joins TRBV5-1 and TRBJ2-7, with TRBD1 as a possible D gene (5 bases). V lost 0 bases and J 6 bases, leaving 16 bases between the germline ends. Germline V CDR1 and CDR2: SGHRS, YFSETQ. The CDR3 has 15 residues. The sequenced CDR3 bases are TGCGCCAGCAGCTTGGTATCGGCAGGGATAGGCGAG. Its translation is CASSLVSAGIGE. The entire CDR3 protein reads CASSLVSAGIGEQYF.

This clone was counted many times. CDR3 residues: CSARTAGVRSGNTIYF. The sequenced part of the CDR3 DNA is TGCAGTGCTCGAACTGCAGGGGTTCGGTCTGGAAACACC. The chain is built from TRBV20-1 and TRBJ1-3; possibly TRBD1 for D (6 bases). The CDR3 end lies 3 residues beyond the end of the read and is filled in from the germline J gene. The CDR3 runs 16 residues. Germline V gives CDR1 DFQATT, CDR2 SNEGSKA (reference sequence). Trimming removed 5 bases at V and 1 base at J, with 18 bases between.

The table lists this clone with many counts. The read terminates 3 residues ahead of where the CDR3 ends, so the germline J gene completes it. The chain couples TRBV29-1 to TRBJ1-2; a possible D gene is TRBD1 (5 bases). CDR1 is SQVTM, CDR2 ANQGSEA, per germline. V dropped 8 bases and J dropped 5 bases, with 18 bases sitting between them. This CDR3 is built from 13 residues. The sequenced part of the CDR3 DNA is TGCAGCTCCCAGGTGGAGACAGCATATGGC. Translating it yields CSSQVETAYG. The CDR3 reads in full as CSSQVETAYGYTF.

This clone was picked up many times. The read ends 3 residues shy of where the CDR3 ends; the end is completed using the germline J gene. The V gene is TRBV20-1, the J gene TRBJ2-2, with D possibly TRBD1 on 6 matching bases. Germline V gene data show CDR1 as DFQATT and CDR2 as SNEGSKA (reference sequence). There are 14 residues in the CDR3. The CDR3 sequence: CSALKQGTNEKLFF. The covered CDR3 bases are TGCAGTGCATTGAAACAGGGAACTAATGAAAAG.

At least ten counts were recorded for this clone. The observed sequence ends 3 residues before the CDR3 terminus, with the missing tail filled in from the germline J gene. V usage is TRBV20-1 and J usage is TRBJ2-1; 8 nucleotides align to TRBD2. Germline V gene lookup returns CDR1 DFQATT and CDR2 SNEGSKA (reference sequence). CDR3 length: 16 amino acids. J lost 7 bases, V lost 8 bases, and 19 bases had no gene match. The CDR3 bases that were read are TGCAGTACCCCCACGCCGAGGGGACTAGGAATGAATGAG. This gives the protein CSTPTPRGLGMNE. The complete CDR3 sequence is CSTPTPRGLGMNEQFF.

This clone was counted at least ten times. The read falls 3 residues short of the CDR3 end, and the missing part is taken from the germline J gene. V gene TRBV28 combines with J gene TRBJ2-5, with TRBD1 identical over 8 bases. The germline V gene has CDR1 MDHEN and CDR2 SYDVKM. The CDR3 has 16 residues. V was clipped by 0 bases and J by 2 bases; unmatched bases: 5. Partial CDR3 DNA: TGTGCCAGCAGTTTATGGGGGACAGGACTACAAGAGACC. As protein: CASSLWGTGLQET. The CDR3 reads in full as CASSLWGTGLQETQYF.

The sample holds many counts of this clone. The missing CDR3 end, 3 residues past where the read stops, is filled in from the germline J gene. The chain joins TRBV5-4 to TRBJ2-5, with no clear D. This CDR3 has 16 amino acids. Germline assignment: CDR1 SGHNT and CDR2 YYREEE (reference sequence). V lost 2 bases and J lost 6, with 20 bases in between. CDR3 bases read: TGTGCCAGCAGCTTACTGCCTGACTCGCTTCCAAAGACC. Translation: CASSLLPDSLPKT. The whole CDR3 protein is CASSLLPDSLPKTQYF.

This clone was observed many times. The read terminates 3 residues before the CDR3 end, so the remaining end is supplied by the germline J gene. The chain couples TRBV30 to TRBJ1-6; TRBD1 agrees at 7 bases. From germline, CDR1 is GTSNPN and CDR2 SVGIG (reference sequence). This CDR3 is 16 amino acids long. With V trimmed by 3 bases and J by 2 bases, 7 bases remained unmatched. Here the CDR3 reads CAWSPGQITYNSPLHF. The DNA read from the CDR3 is TGTGCCTGGAGCCCGGGACAGATAACCTATAATTCACCC.

In this sample, this clone turned up many times. The read terminates 3 residues ahead of where the CDR3 ends, so the germline J gene completes it. This chain uses TRBV6-2 or TRBV6-3 with TRBJ2-3; 8 positions match TRBD1. J lost 5 bases, V lost 6 bases, and 4 bases had no gene match. The CDR3 consists of 13 residues. Germline loops: CDR1 MNHEY, CDR2 SVGEGT. The CDR3 reads CASRETGEDTQYF. Partial CDR3 DNA: TGTGCCAGCAGGGAGACAGGGGAAGATACG.

This clone was counted ten times or more. The read stops 3 residues short of the end of the CDR3; the missing end is completed from the germline J gene. This sequence joins TRBV20-1 and TRBJ1-4, with a possible D match to TRBD1 (6 bases). Per germline, CDR1 DFQATT and CDR2 SNEGSKA (reference sequence). V lost 4 bases and J lost 0, with 15 bases in between. The CDR3 has 16 residues. CDR3 loop: CSATGALMATNEKLFF. The CDR3 DNA, read in part, is TGCAGTGCTACAGGGGCCCTAATGGCAACTAATGAAAAA.

At least ten counts were recorded for this clone. The read stops 3 residues short of the end of the CDR3; the missing end is completed from the germline J gene. The V call is TRBV6-2 or TRBV6-3, the J call TRBJ1-2; D possibly corresponds to TRBD1 (5 bases). The ends were cut back, 5 bases at V and 4 bases at J, with 14 bases in the middle. Germline-derived CDR1 and CDR2 are MNHEY and SVGEGT. This CDR3 has 14 residues. The sequenced CDR3 bases are TGTGCCAGCAGTACACGCCGGACACCCTATGGC. Its protein product is CASSTRRTPYG. The entire CDR3 reads CASSTRRTPYGYTF.

This clone was seen more than once but under ten times. The read terminates 3 residues ahead of where the CDR3 ends, so the germline J gene completes it. The V gene is TRBV19, the J gene TRBJ1-4; D is possibly TRBD1 (6 bases). V was trimmed by 5 bases and J by 8 bases, leaving 18 bases between them. Germline loops: CDR1 LNHDA, CDR2 SQIVND (reference sequence). The CDR3 is made up of 15 amino acids. Partial CDR3 DNA: TGTGCCAGTAGTGCGCGGACAGCTGGTAAGGAAAAA. Protein: CASSARTAGKEK. The whole CDR3 region reads CASSARTAGKEKLFF.

This clone was counted many times. With the read ending 3 residues before the CDR3 end, the germline J gene is used to fill in that end. This chain uses TRBV7-3 with TRBJ1-3; D ambiguous. This CDR3 is 14 amino acids long. Germline V lookup: CDR1 SGHTA, CDR2 FQGTGA. Trimming took 5 bases from V and 0 from J, leaving 8 bases between them. The covered CDR3 bases are TGTGCCAGCAGCCTGGGCGACTCTGGAAACACC. Translating it yields CASSLGDSGNT. From start to end, the CDR3 is CASSLGDSGNTIYF.

The table lists this clone with many counts. The read falls 3 residues short of the CDR3 end, and the missing part is taken from the germline J gene. The gene calls are TRBV7-2 and TRBJ2-1, with TRBD2 matching over 9 bases. Germline CDR1 reads SGHTA; CDR2 reads FQGNSA. Trimming removed 0 bases from V and 6 bases from J; junction bases left unmatched: 3. This CDR3 is built from 15 residues. CDR3 DNA (partial): TGTGCCAGCAGCTTAGCCGGCGGGGGGGGCAATGAG. This codes for CASSLAGGGGNE. The entire CDR3 sequence reads CASSLAGGGGNEQFF.

About this clone itself: With the read ending 3 residues before the CDR3 end, the germline J gene is used to fill in that end. The chain employs TRBV6-4 and TRBJ2-1; no clear D gene. The CDR3 contains 13 residues. The ends were cut back, 3 bases at V and 9 bases at J, with 12 bases in the middle. Germline V lookup: CDR1 MRHNA, CDR2 SNTAGT. The CDR3: CASSERVLSEQFF. CDR3 bases read: TGTGCCAGCAGTGAACGAGTACTTAGTGAG.

This clone was picked up a small number of times. This may stem from a read error, because a much larger clone lies one nucleotide away. The read gets to within 3 residues of the CDR3 end, and the germline J gene fills in the rest. The same CDR3 arises from other DNA sequences in this sample as well. The chain couples TRBV5-1 to TRBJ1-3; no clear D gene. Germline V lookup: CDR1 SGHRS, CDR2 YFSETQ. The CDR3 totals 15 residues. Partial CDR3 DNA: TGCGCCAGCACCCTTGCGGGGAATGCTGGAAACACG. This gives the protein CASTLAGNAGNT. The CDR3 in full is CASTLAGNAGNTIYF.

In its sample, this clone was seen many times. The read terminates 3 residues ahead of where the CDR3 ends, so the germline J gene completes it. This chain connects TRBV12-3 or TRBV12-4 to TRBJ2-5, with a possible D match to TRBD2 (7 bases). Trimming shortened V by 2 bases and J by 4 bases, and 17 bases separated the two germline ends. CDR3 length equals 16 residues. The CDR3 is CASSLPGGAVGETQYF. The CDR3 bases that were read are TGTGCCAGCAGTTTACCGGGGGGCGCGGTGGGAGAGACC.

This clone was recorded many times. Read data end 3 residues before the CDR3 end; the end is taken from the germline J gene. The V call is TRBV5-6, the J call TRBJ2-1; possibly TRBD2 for D (6 bases). The ends were cut back, 3 bases at V and 5 bases at J, with 12 bases in the middle. Germline-derived CDR1 and CDR2 are SGHDT and YYEEEE. The CDR3 sequence is 14 residues long. The CDR3 reads CASSWAGLHNEQFF. CDR3 bases read: TGTGCCAGCAGCTGGGCGGGACTCCACAATGAG.

This clone was observed many times. The sequence runs out 3 residues before the end of the CDR3; the remainder is reconstructed from the germline J gene. The V and J genes are TRBV18 and TRBJ2-1, with 8 positions matching TRBD1. V trimming: 4 bases; J trimming: 3 bases; junction bases outside the gene matches: 8. CDR3 length: 16 amino acids. CDR1 is KGHSH, CDR2 LQKENI, per germline. CDR3 in amino acids: CASSRTDRDIYNEQFF. CDR3 bases read: TGTGCCAGCTCACGTACGGACAGGGACATCTACAATGAG.

This clone was found many times. The read halts 3 residues ahead of the CDR3 end, with the missing end drawn from the germline J gene. The rearrangement uses TRBV4-1 and TRBJ2-3; D perhaps matches TRBD1 (6 bases). There are 13 residues in the CDR3. Germline values: CDR1 MGHRA, CDR2 YSYEKL. V gave up 5 bases and J gave up 6 bases, with 12 bases separating them. The covered CDR3 bases are TGCGCCAGCAGCGGATACAGGGTGGATACG. This sequence encodes CASSGYRVDT. Given in full, the CDR3 is CASSGYRVDTQYF.

This clone was recorded a few times. The read falls 3 residues short of the CDR3 end, and the missing part is taken from the germline J gene. The V call is TRBV19, the J call TRBJ1-2; TRBD1 aligns across 7 bases. The CDR3 is 16 amino acids. CDR1 and CDR2 from the germline V gene are LNHDA and SQIVND (reference sequence). The CDR3 region is CASSEGQRFITDTYTF. Incomplete CDR3 DNA: TGTGCCAGTAGTGAGGGACAGCGTTTTATCACAGATACC.

This clone showed up just a few times. The observed sequence ends 3 residues before the CDR3 terminus, with the missing tail filled in from the germline J gene. This chain links TRBV2 with TRBJ1-2; 9 bases fit TRBD1. The CDR3 runs to 14 residues. Germline V gene sequence: CDR1 SNHLY, CDR2 FYNNEI. CDR3 amino acids: CASSELGDRAGYTF. CDR3 DNA (partial): TGTGCCAGCAGTGAACTCGGGGACAGGGCCGGC. The full variable domain, its missing parts supplied by reference TRBV2 and TRBJ1-2, is EPEVTQTPSHQVTQMGQEVILRCVPISNHLYFYWYRQILGQKVEFLVSFYNNEISEKSEIFDDQFSVERPDGSNFTLKIRSTKLEDSAMYFCASSELGDRAGYTFGSGTRLTVV.

This clone showed up just a few times. The observed sequence ends 3 residues before the CDR3 terminus, with the missing tail filled in from the germline J gene. V and J are TRBV30 and TRBJ1-2; 8 bases are shared with TRBD1. CDR1 is GTSNPN, CDR2 SVGIG, per germline (reference sequence). The CDR3 consists of 13 residues. CDR3 in amino acids: CAWLRTGNNDYTF. CDR3 DNA (partial): TGTGCCTGGTTAAGGACAGGGAACAACGAC.

This clone showed up many times. The read is 3 residues too short to cover the CDR3 end, so that end is filled in from the germline J gene. The chain couples TRBV24-1 to TRBJ2-2; unclear D gene. This CDR3 is 14 amino acids long. Trimming shortened V by 1 base and J by 7 bases, and 9 bases separated the two germline ends. Per germline, CDR1 KGHDR and CDR2 SFDVKD. This chain's CDR3 is CATSDFRTGGELFF. The CDR3 DNA, read in part, is TGTGCCACCAGTGATTTTCGAACGGGCGGGGAG.

This clone was observed many times. The read is 3 residues too short to cover the CDR3 end, so that end is filled in from the germline J gene. V usage is TRBV4-1 and J usage is TRBJ2-3; possible D gene TRBD2, 6 bases. Germline lookup yields CDR1 MGHRA and CDR2 YSYEKL. V was shortened by 4 bases and J by 6 bases, with 20 bases between the two germline ends. This CDR3 has 16 amino acids. The CDR3 loop is CASSRLPGTVDDTQYF. The CDR3 bases that were read are TGCGCCAGCAGCCGACTACCCGGGACTGTGGACGATACG.

This clone was observed many times. The CDR3 end lies 3 residues beyond the end of the read and is filled in from the germline J gene. The V call is TRBV3-1 (or the pseudogene TRBV3-2), the J call TRBJ1-2; D is unresolved. Looked up from germline, CDR1 is LGHDT and CDR2 is YNNKEL (reference sequence). The V and J ends lost 1 base and 5 bases respectively, with 11 bases between them. The length of the CDR3 is 14 residues. CDR3 DNA (partial): TGTGCCAGCAGCCAAGCGGCAGGCCGTTATGGC. It encodes CASSQAAGRYG. The full CDR3 protein is CASSQAAGRYGYTF.

This clone was seen repeatedly, ten times or more. The read halts 3 residues ahead of the CDR3 end, with the missing end drawn from the germline J gene. This sequence joins TRBV10-3 and TRBJ2-1; weak D call: TRBD2 (5 bases). This CDR3 has 16 residues. The germline gives CDR1 ENHRY, CDR2 SYGVKD. The V end was cut by 6 bases, the J end by 7 bases, with 22 bases between. Partial CDR3 DNA: TGTGCCATCAGCTCCAAGAGCGGAGCCCCCCGGAATGAG. Encoded protein: CAISSKSGAPRNE. The entire CDR3 reads CAISSKSGAPRNEQFF.